These 29 T cell receptor beta chains were all obtained from the same sample, sequenced in a study of patients and donors after allogeneic stem cell transplantation. TCRdb recomputed calls from the RT-PCR reads with MiXCR, one row per CDR3 protein. The sample has some 90,000 distinct CDR3 sequences; 48% are singletons. The sequencing sample was made of blood, either unsorted or a sorted T cell fraction (not recorded which). The origin of the receptors is a human donor who was either an allogeneic HSCT recipient or a stem cell or donor lymphocyte infusion donor (not recorded which). It is not recorded whose cells these are; they may come from a transplant donor.

This clonotype occurred a few times. J is TRBJ1-2 and V is TRBV13; no reliable D call. The CDR3 has 15 residues. Trimming shortened V by 7 bases and J by 0 bases, and 15 bases separated the two germline ends. Germline V lookup: CDR1 PRHDT, CDR2 FYEKMQ (reference sequence). CDR3 nucleotide sequence: TGTGCCAGCACCTATGGTGACGGGCCTAACTATGGCTACACCTTC. Its translation is CASTYGDGPNYGYTF. The whole variable domain, remainder taken from reference TRBV13 and TRBJ1-2, is AAGVIQSPRHLIKEKRETATLKCYPIPRHDTVYWYQQGPGQDPQFLISFYEKMQSDKGSIPDRFSAQQFSDYHSELNMSSLELGDSALYFCASTYGDGPNYGYTFGSGTRLTVV.

This clonotype appeared a few times. V is TRBV28 and J is TRBJ1-2; 7 bases agree with TRBD1. Germline lookup yields CDR1 MDHEN and CDR2 SYDVKM. The CDR3 has 13 residues. The trim removed 3 bases at V and 6 bases at J, leaving 4 bases unmatched. CDR3 sequence (DNA): TGTGCCAGCAGTTTGACAGGGTCGGATGGCTACACCTTC. Protein: CASSLTGSDGYTF.

This rearrangement joins TRBV3-1 to TRBJ1-6; TRBD1 matches at 9 bases. The length of the CDR3 is 17 residues. V lost 0 bases, J lost 7 bases, and 7 bases stayed unmatched. Germline-derived CDR1 and CDR2 are LGHDT and YNNKEL (reference sequence). The CDR3 protein is CASSQDRTGAGNSPLHF. CDR3 coding DNA: TGTGCCAGCAGCCAAGATCGGACAGGGGCTGGAAATTCACCCCTCCACTTT.

There are a few counts of this clonotype. The chain combines TRBV7-2 with TRBJ1-1, with D uncertain. Trimming pared 5 bases from V and 4 bases from J, leaving 17 bases between. The length of the CDR3 is 15 residues. Germline assignment: CDR1 SGHTA and CDR2 FQGNSA. As DNA, the CDR3 is TGTGCCAGCAGCCCCGGCCAATTCCCAGGCACTGAAGCTTTCTTT. Translated, it gives CASSPGQFPGTEAFF.

This chain links TRBV7-9 with TRBJ2-7, with TRBD1 identical over 9 bases. Germline V gene sequence: CDR1 SEHNR, CDR2 FQNEAQ (reference sequence). Trimming at V came to 6 bases and at J to 3 bases, leaving 6 bases not matched to a gene. There are 14 residues in the CDR3. The CDR3 nucleotides are TGTGCCAGCAGAGGGATGGGACAGGGCTACGAGCAGTACTTC. Translation gives CASRGMGQGYEQYF.

This chain links TRBV28 with TRBJ1-2; possibly TRBD1 for D (5 bases). The CDR3 runs 14 residues. Germline CDR1 is MDHEN and CDR2 is SYDVKM. With 5 bases removed from V and 0 bases from J, the gap between germline ends came to 10 bases. This CDR3 is CASSIQGANYGYTF. CDR3 in DNA: TGTGCCAGCAGTATCCAGGGAGCTAACTATGGCTACACCTTC.

The chain links TRBV7-2 to TRBJ1-1; D not resolved. V was clipped by 2 bases and J by 0 bases, with 7 bases between them. The CDR3 runs 14 residues. Germline lookup yields CDR1 SGHTA and CDR2 FQGNSA. The CDR3, as DNA: TGTGCCAGCAGCTTAAGGGCTCTGAACACTGAAGCTTTCTTT. The encoded protein is CASSLRALNTEAFF.

This chain uses TRBV3-1 with TRBJ2-5; D remains ambiguous. In germline, CDR1 is LGHDT, CDR2 YNNKEL (reference sequence). V lost 4 bases and J lost 2, with 11 bases in between. The CDR3 has 14 residues. The CDR3 reads CASSPLGSQETQYF. Written as DNA, the CDR3 is TGTGCCAGCAGCCCCCTCGGGTCGCAAGAGACCCAGTACTTC.

The chain couples TRBV7-9 to TRBJ2-7, with a tentative D call TRBD1 (5 bases). The CDR3 loop spans 16 amino acids. The V and J ends lost 2 bases and 0 bases respectively, with 14 bases between them. The germline CDR1 and CDR2 sequences are SEHNR and FQNEAQ (reference sequence). The CDR3 DNA is TGTGCCAGCAGCTTATCTCAGGGCCTAAGCTCCTACGAGCAGTACTTC. It encodes CASSLSQGLSSYEQYF.

The gene calls are TRBV20-1 and TRBJ1-6, with 7 positions matching TRBD1. Germline V gene sequence: CDR1 DFQATT, CDR2 SNEGSKA (reference sequence). V was pared by 4 bases and J by 6 bases, with 3 bases of the junction left unmatched. This CDR3 is built from 13 residues. CDR3 nucleotide sequence: TGCAGTGCTATCGGGACAGCTAATTCACCCCTCCACTTT. Protein sequence: CSAIGTANSPLHF.

This clonotype was counted between two and nine times. The chain is built from TRBV27 and TRBJ1-2; D unresolved. Trimming stripped 2 bases from V and 6 bases from J, with 7 bases between. This CDR3 is 12 amino acids long. CDR1 MNHEY and CDR2 SMNVEV come from the germline V gene (reference sequence). The CDR3 sequence: CASSLTGNGYTF. CDR3 coding DNA: TGTGCCAGCAGTTTAACGGGAAATGGCTACACCTTC.

There are a few counts of this clonotype. The chain employs TRBV5-1 and TRBJ1-6, with TRBD1 identical over 7 bases. Germline lookup yields CDR1 SGHRS and CDR2 YFSETQ. V was clipped by 4 bases and J by 8 bases; unmatched bases: 6. The CDR3 is 14 amino acids. CDR3 protein: CASSPTGFDSPLHF. The DNA for the CDR3 is TGCGCCAGCAGCCCGACAGGGTTTGATTCACCCCTCCACTTT.

The V call is TRBV15, the J call TRBJ1-1; D is unresolved. Germline CDR1 is LNHNV and CDR2 is YYDKDF (reference sequence). V was trimmed by 1 base and J by 1 base, leaving 7 bases between them. CDR3 size: 14 residues. CDR3 nucleotide sequence: TGTGCCACCAGCAGAGTTGCCAGGAACACTGAAGCTTTCTTT. This encodes CATSRVARNTEAFF.

This sequence joins TRBV20-1 and TRBJ1-2; D remains ambiguous. Germline loops: CDR1 DFQATT, CDR2 SNEGSKA (reference sequence). The germline V and J ends were trimmed by 3 bases and 4 bases, with 15 bases remaining between them. The CDR3 extends over 14 amino acids. As DNA, the CDR3 is TGCAGTGCTAGTAGGTGGCAGACTTCCTATGGCTACACCTTC. Amino acid sequence: CSASRWQTSYGYTF.

The rearrangement joins TRBV4-3 to TRBJ1-1, with D possibly matching TRBD1 (5 bases). CDR3 size: 14 residues. CDR1 is LGHNA and CDR2 is YSLEER in the germline V gene. V lost 0 bases and J lost 10, with 15 bases in between. The CDR3 DNA sequence: TGCGCCAGCAGCCAAGACGGTCCTCCGGGGGGAGCTTTCTTT. Amino acids: CASSQDGPPGGAFF.

This rearrangement joins TRBV15 to TRBJ2-3; 9 bases are a match to TRBD2. This CDR3 has 15 amino acids. CDR1 and CDR2 (germline): LNHNV, YYDKDF (reference sequence). V dropped 2 bases and J dropped 4; count of bases not matched to a gene: 4. The CDR3 protein is CATSRLAGRADTQYF. CDR3 DNA: TGTGCCACCAGCAGACTAGCGGGACGGGCAGATACGCAGTATTTT.

The V call is TRBV7-8, the J call TRBJ2-2; tentatively, D is TRBD1 (6 bases). The CDR3 has 13 amino acids. The V gene lost 5 bases and the J gene lost 5 bases, with 9 bases spanning the gap. Looked up from germline, CDR1 is SGHVS and CDR2 is FQNEAQ. CDR3 sequence reads: CASSNRDTGELFF. As DNA, the CDR3 is TGTGCCAGCAGCAACAGGGATACCGGGGAGCTGTTTTTT.

The CDR3 bases are TGCAGCGTGCGCGGGAACAGTAATTCACCCCTCCACTTT. It yields the protein CSVRGNSNSPLHF. V and J are TRBV29-1 and TRBJ1-6; the D is unclear. Germline V lookup: CDR1 SQVTM, CDR2 ANQGSEA. This CDR3 is built from 13 residues. V was cut by 6 bases and J by 6 bases, with 12 bases left in between.

V gene TRBV4-3 combines with J gene TRBJ2-4, with D possibly TRBD1 on 6 matching bases. CDR1 is LGHNA and CDR2 is YSLEER in the germline V gene. The CDR3 extends over 15 amino acids. V was pared by 1 base and J by 3 bases, with 10 bases between. The CDR3 loop is CASSQAGAGKNIQYF. CDR3 in DNA: TGCGCCAGCAGCCAAGCAGGGGCGGGCAAAAACATTCAGTACTTC.

A few counts support this clonotype. The chain links TRBV12-3 or TRBV12-4 to TRBJ1-2; D remains unclear. Deletions cut 3 bases from V and 4 bases from J, with 9 bases between. This CDR3 is 13 amino acids long. CDR3 sequence (DNA): TGTGCCAGCAGTTTTAGGGTCGGCTATGGCTACACCTTC. Its protein product is CASSFRVGYGYTF.

This chain connects TRBV4-2 to TRBJ1-1; D may be TRBD1 (5 bases). V shed 1 base and J shed 8 bases, with 8 bases lying between them. The CDR3 has 12 amino acids. The V gene's germline CDR1 is LGHNA and CDR2 YNFKEQ. The CDR3 region has the DNA TGTGCCAGCAGCCAAGGAGAGGGGGAAGCTTTCTTT. This gives the protein CASSQGEGEAFF.

The chain links TRBV21-1 to TRBJ2-5; TRBD2, the table's D call, lacks a check against the DNA. TRBV21-1 is given as a pseudogene. The CDR3 runs 14 residues. The CDR3 nucleotides are TGTGCCAGCAGCAAATCTAGCCGCCGGGAGACCCAGTACTTC. Its protein product is CASSKSSRRETQYF.

V and J are TRBV29-1 and TRBJ1-2, with 11 bases fitting TRBD1. V lost 4 bases and J lost 2; bases outside the gene matches: 6. This CDR3 has 15 residues. CDR1 is SQVTM, CDR2 ANQGSEA, per germline. CDR3 sequence: CSVALRDRGNYGYTF. In DNA form, the CDR3 reads TGCAGCGTTGCCCTTCGGGACAGGGGGAACTATGGCTACACCTTC. Looking up the rest from reference TRBV29-1 and TRBJ1-2 gives the full variable domain: SAVISQKPSRDICQRGTSLTIQCQVDSQVTMMFWYRQQPGQSLTLIATANQGSEATYESGFVIDKFPISRPNLTFSTLTVSNMSPEDSSIYLCSVALRDRGNYGYTFGSGTRLTVV.

The chain uses TRBV4-3 and TRBJ1-2, with TRBD1 identical over 11 bases. Germline lookup yields CDR1 LGHNA and CDR2 YSLEER. V lost 3 bases, J lost 8 bases, and 5 bases stayed unmatched. This CDR3 spans 14 amino acids. CDR3 sequence reads: CASSHGQGANGYTF. The CDR3 nucleotides read TGCGCCAGCAGCCACGGACAGGGGGCAAACGGCTACACCTTC.

The chain couples TRBV3-1 to TRBJ2-1; the D call may be TRBD1 or TRBD2 (7 bases each). The germline V gene encodes CDR1 LGHDT and CDR2 YNNKEL (reference sequence). The CDR3 is 18 amino acids. Trimming left V 0 bases short and J 6 bases short, with 21 bases between. The CDR3 DNA follows: TGTGCCAGCAGCCAAGAGGCCCCGGGGGAGGGGGCGGGCAATGAGCAGTTCTTC. Its protein is CASSQEAPGEGAGNEQFF.

V usage is TRBV6-5 and J usage is TRBJ2-4; 10 bases map to TRBD1. With V trimmed by 2 bases and J by 7 bases, 5 bases remained unmatched. The CDR3 contains 15 residues. Looked up from germline, CDR1 is MNHEY and CDR2 is SVGAGI. Here the CDR3 reads CASSYGGTGVNIQYF. The CDR3 nucleotides are TGTGCCAGCAGTTACGGGGGGACAGGGGTGAACATTCAGTACTTC.

The chain couples TRBV12-3 or TRBV12-4 to TRBJ1-2, with 8 nucleotides matching TRBD1. The ends lost 5 bases at V and 5 bases at J; junction bases unmatched: 7. This CDR3 spans 14 amino acids. In DNA, the CDR3 is TGTGCCAGCAGTAGACAGGGGTTGTTATATGGCTACACCTTC. It specifies CASSRQGLLYGYTF.

This rearrangement joins TRBV12-3 or TRBV12-4 to TRBJ1-1; TRBD1 aligns across 7 bases. J lost 6 bases, V lost 5 bases, and 9 bases had no gene match. The CDR3 has 14 amino acids. Here the CDR3 reads CASSRGQVIPEAFF. CDR3 DNA sequence: TGTGCCAGCAGTCGAGGACAGGTGATACCTGAAGCTTTCTTT.

This CDR3 is CAISESLTEGNEQFF. CDR3 bases: TGTGCCATCAGTGAGTCCCTTACAGAGGGCAATGAGCAGTTCTTC. This sequence joins TRBV10-3 and TRBJ2-1; a possible D gene is TRBD2 (5 bases). This CDR3 spans 15 amino acids. Germline V gene data show CDR1 as ENHRY and CDR2 as SYGVKD. The V gene lost 0 bases and the J gene lost 6 bases, with 12 bases spanning the gap.